The 8 T cell receptor beta chains reported below all come from one sample, sequenced in a study of blood T cells in healthy people across ages. It was with a sample-barcoded 5' primer and a J-beta primer mix that a second PCR of about 7 to 12 cycles was run. MiXCR was run by TCRdb on the 5' RACE reads, yielding one entry per CDR3 protein. The sample lists 500,000 to 600,000 distinct CDR3 sequences; about 26% were seen once. Material for sequencing was blood. These receptors were collected from a woman in her 70s in good health.

This clonotype was counted once. The gene calls are TRBV5-1 and TRBJ2-7; tentative D call: TRBD2 (5 bases). V was clipped by 0 bases and J by 0 bases, with 7 bases between them. Looked up from germline, CDR1 is SGHRS and CDR2 is YFSETQ. There are 14 residues in the CDR3. CDR3 DNA: TGCGCCAGCAGCTTGGTACGGGACTCCTACGAGCAGTACTTC. Residues: CASSLVRDSYEQYF.

The chain carries TRBV14 and TRBJ2-5, with no clear D. V dropped 0 bases and J dropped 4 bases, with 9 bases sitting between them. Looked up from germline, CDR1 is SGHDN and CDR2 is FVKESK. The CDR3 totals 14 residues. The DNA of the CDR3 is TGTGCCAGCAGCCAAGAGGAATGGGGAGAGACCCAGTACTTC. Amino acid sequence: CASSQEEWGETQYF.

This clonotype occurred a few times. The DNA of the CDR3 is TGTGCCAGCAGGGGAGAGGGGCTCAATGAGCAGTTCTTC. Its translation is CASRGEGLNEQFF. The gene calls are TRBV11-2 and TRBJ2-1; D may correspond to TRBD1 or TRBD2 (5 bases each). V was clipped by 6 bases and J by 6 bases, with 12 bases between them. The CDR3 spans 13 residues. The germline gives CDR1 SGHAT, CDR2 FQNNGV. The full variable domain, rest sourced from reference TRBV11-2 and TRBJ2-1, is EAGVAQSPRYKIIEKRQSVAFWCNPISGHATLYWYQQILGQGPKLLIQFQNNGVVDDSQLPKDRFSAERLKGVDSTLKIQPAKLEDSAVYLCASRGEGLNEQFFGPGTRLTVL.

The genes are TRBV12-3 or TRBV12-4 and TRBJ1-5, with D perhaps matching TRBD1 (6 bases). V was cut by 6 bases and J by 4 bases, with 10 bases left in between. The CDR3 consists of 13 residues. In nucleotides, the CDR3 is TGTGCCAGCAGAAGACAGGCAAATCAGCCCCAGCATTTT. It yields the protein CASRRQANQPQHF.

In its sample, this clonotype was seen a few times. The V and J genes are TRBV12-3 or TRBV12-4 and TRBJ1-4, with D possibly TRBD1 on 6 matching bases. V lost 5 bases and J 13 bases, leaving 23 bases between the germline ends. This CDR3 region has 15 residues. The CDR3 region has the DNA TGTGCCAGCAGTCGTCGACGGGACACCCTCAGGGGACTGTTTTTT. This encodes CASSRRRDTLRGLFF.

The rearrangement links TRBV11-2 to TRBJ1-4; D perhaps matches TRBD1 (5 bases). The CDR3 contains 14 residues. With 6 bases removed from V and 4 bases from J, the gap between germline ends came to 12 bases. Germline V gene sequence: CDR1 SGHAT, CDR2 FQNNGV. The CDR3 reads CASSFGTNNEKLFF. The CDR3 region has the DNA TGTGCCAGCAGTTTCGGGACCAATAATGAAAAACTGTTTTTT.

The V gene is TRBV3-1, the J gene TRBJ2-2; D is unresolved. CDR3 size: 13 residues. V lost 5 bases and J lost 1, with 5 bases in between. In germline, CDR1 is LGHDT, CDR2 YNNKEL (reference sequence). The CDR3 loop is CASSYQNTGELFF. CDR3 coding DNA: TGTGCCAGCAGCTACCAGAACACCGGGGAGCTGTTTTTT.

The chain uses TRBV5-5 and TRBJ2-3; tentatively, D is TRBD1 or TRBD2 (6 bases each). V was clipped by 0 bases and J by 4 bases, with 15 bases between them. Germline V lookup: CDR1 SGHKS, CDR2 YYEKEE (reference sequence). This CDR3 has 16 amino acids. The CDR3 DNA is TGTGCCAGCAGCTTGGGGGCCCCAAGGGGGGCAGATACGCAGTATTTT. Amino acid sequence: CASSLGAPRGADTQYF.